Listed here are 25 T cell receptor beta chains from one sample, sequenced in a study of shared clonotypes between healthy human individuals. Produced via immunoSEQ multiplex PCR; TCRdb's table is partial and in-frame only. The table lists some 2,400,000 clones, around 95% of them singletons. Sequencing was done on a sample of naive CD4+ T cells sorted from blood. The subset is: CD45RA+ positively selected. Receptors were obtained from a man younger than 35 in good health.

This chain joins TRBV7-9 and TRBJ1-5; 9 bases match TRBD1. This CDR3 has 15 amino acids. In germline, CDR1 is SEHNR, CDR2 FQNEAQ (reference sequence). V gave up 1 base and J gave up 7 bases; unmatched junction bases: 5. CDR3 residues: CASSLGTGDQQPQHF. CDR3 coding DNA: TGTGCCAGCAGCTTAGGGACAGGGGATCAGCAGCCCCAGCATTTT.

The chain recombines TRBV5-6 with TRBJ2-7; 8 bases match TRBD1. The CDR3 totals 16 residues. Germline V CDR1 and CDR2: SGHDT, YYEEEE. V was pared by 4 bases and J by 1 base, with 10 bases of the junction left unmatched. CDR3 sequence: CASSHGDRLNSYEQYF. CDR3 nucleotides: TGTGCCAGCAGCCATGGGGACAGGCTTAATTCCTACGAGCAGTACTTC.

The chain couples TRBV5-1 to TRBJ2-3, with D uncertain. The germline CDR1 and CDR2 sequences are SGHRS and YFSETQ. Trimming left V 1 base short and J 3 bases short, with 9 bases between. This CDR3 is built from 14 residues. The CDR3 loop reads CASSLPQSTDTQYF. The CDR3, as DNA: TGCGCCAGCAGCTTGCCCCAGTCAACAGATACGCAGTATTTT. The entire variable domain, with the rest obtained from reference TRBV5-1 and TRBJ2-3, is as follows: KAGVTQTPRYLIKTRGQQVTLSCSPISGHRSVSWYQQTPGQGLQFLFEYFSETQRNKGNFPGRFSGRQFSNSRSEMNVSTLELGDSALYLCASSLPQSTDTQYFGPGTRLTVL.

The chain carries TRBV5-1 and TRBJ2-4; 9 positions agree with TRBD1. This CDR3 spans 15 amino acids. CDR1 is SGHRS and CDR2 is YFSETQ in the germline V gene. J lost 6 bases, V lost 4 bases, and 8 bases had no gene match. CDR3 nucleotides: TGCGCCAGCAGCGATCCGGGACAGGGTTTAAACATTCAGTACTTC. Its protein is CASSDPGQGLNIQYF. Combining the CDR3 with reference TRBV5-1 and TRBJ2-4 gives the whole variable domain KAGVTQTPRYLIKTRGQQVTLSCSPISGHRSVSWYQQTPGQGLQFLFEYFSETQRNKGNFPGRFSGRQFSNSRSEMNVSTLELGDSALYLCASSDPGQGLNIQYFGAGTRLSVL.

The rearrangement uses TRBV29-1 and TRBJ2-1; tentatively, D is TRBD1 (5 bases). Germline V CDR1 and CDR2: SQVTM, ANQGSEA. CDR3 length: 16 amino acids. Trimming left V 0 bases short and J 3 bases short, with 15 bases between. CDR3 DNA: TGCAGCGTTGAAGACAAAGGCAGGGCTGGCTACAATGAGCAGTTCTTC. This sequence encodes CSVEDKGRAGYNEQFF.

The rearrangement links TRBV10-3 to TRBJ2-1, with 10 bases aligning to TRBD2. The J segment lost 6 bases and the V segment lost 6 bases, leaving 2 bases of the junction unmatched. CDR1 and CDR2 (germline): ENHRY, SYGVKD. CDR3 length equals 13 residues. The CDR3 spells CAIRTSGTNEQFF. The CDR3 DNA sequence: TGTGCCATCAGAACTAGCGGGACCAATGAGCAGTTCTTC.

This clone was found once. This rearrangement joins TRBV4-1 to TRBJ2-1; D possibly matches TRBD1 or TRBD2 (5 bases each). V shed 0 bases and J shed 5 bases, with 17 bases lying between them. This CDR3 has 17 residues. Germline CDR1 and CDR2: MGHRA and YSYEKL. The CDR3 reads CASSQERGGRGDNEQFF. In DNA form, the CDR3 reads TGCGCCAGCAGCCAAGAGCGTGGGGGACGAGGAGACAATGAGCAGTTCTTC.

The chain recombines TRBV19 with TRBJ2-5, with 9 bases aligning to TRBD1. With 7 bases clipped from V and 5 bases from J, the junction kept 5 bases outside the gene matches. The germline V gene has CDR1 LNHDA and CDR2 SQIVND (reference sequence). This CDR3 comprises 13 residues. Written as DNA, the CDR3 is TGTGCCAGTATGGGACAGGGAAGGGAGACCCAGTACTTC. This codes for CASMGQGRETQYF.

This chain joins TRBV11-2 and TRBJ2-7; D unresolved. This CDR3 is 16 amino acids long. Per germline, CDR1 SGHAT and CDR2 FQNNGV. Trimming removed 0 bases at V and 2 bases at J, with 14 bases between. The CDR3 DNA reads as TGTGCCAGCAGCTTAGATTCGATCGCAGGCGCCTACGAGCAGTACTTC. Translation: CASSLDSIAGAYEQYF.

This clone was recorded only once. The chain uses TRBV5-6 and TRBJ1-6; D remains ambiguous. Trimming pared 2 bases from V and 10 bases from J, leaving 16 bases between. The CDR3 is 15 residues long. Per germline, CDR1 SGHDT and CDR2 YYEEEE. CDR3 residues: CASSFNSIGESPLHF. CDR3 DNA: TGTGCCAGCAGCTTCAATTCAATCGGCGAATCACCCCTCCACTTT. The full variable domain, with the rest looked up from reference TRBV5-6 and TRBJ1-6, is DAGVTQSPTHLIKTRGQQVTLRCSPKSGHDTVSWYQQALGQGPQFIFQYYEEEERQRGNFPDRFSGHQFPNYSSELNVNALLLGDSALYLCASSFNSIGESPLHFGNGTRLTVT.

V and J are TRBV15 and TRBJ2-7; D not resolved. This CDR3 region has 14 residues. V was shortened by 3 bases and J by 7 bases, with 16 bases between the two germline ends. Germline values: CDR1 LNHNV, CDR2 YYDKDF (reference sequence). The CDR3 sequence: CATSRADRTLEQYF. The CDR3 DNA reads as TGTGCCACCAGCAGGGCCGACCGGACGTTAGAGCAGTACTTC.

The chain combines TRBV28 with TRBJ1-6; 10 positions match TRBD1. Looked up from germline, CDR1 is MDHEN and CDR2 is SYDVKM. The V and J ends lost 8 bases and 10 bases, in that order; junction bases with no gene match: 5. This CDR3 region has 13 residues. CDR3 loop: CASVGDRGSPLHF. In DNA form, the CDR3 reads TGTGCCAGCGTAGGGGACAGGGGATCACCCCTCCACTTT. The full variable domain, in which reference TRBV28 and TRBJ1-6 provide the parts outside the CDR3, is DVKVTQSSRYLVKRTGEKVFLECVQDMDHENMFWYRQDPGLGLRLIYFSYDVKMKEKGDIPEGYSVSREKKERFSLILESASTNQTSMYLCASVGDRGSPLHFGNGTRLTVT.

This chain links TRBV10-3 with TRBJ2-2; possible D gene TRBD1, 6 bases. V gave up 4 bases and J gave up 0 bases, with 12 bases separating them. CDR3 length: 16 residues. CDR1 is ENHRY and CDR2 is SYGVKD in the germline V gene. DNA of the CDR3: TGTGCCATCAGTGGGCAACAGGGTCCGAACACCGGGGAGCTGTTTTTT. Amino acid sequence: CAISGQQGPNTGELFF.

This chain uses TRBV6-4 with TRBJ1-5; perhaps TRBD1 as D (5 bases). This CDR3 comprises 15 residues. The V gene's germline CDR1 is MRHNA and CDR2 SNTAGT. Between the trimmed V and J ends, which lost 3 bases and 7 bases, there was a span of 16 bases. CDR3 region: CASSEAGTPGQPQHF. CDR3 nucleotides: TGTGCCAGCAGTGAGGCCGGGACTCCCGGGCAGCCCCAGCATTTT.

The chain couples TRBV10-3 to TRBJ2-3; TRBD2 is a possible D gene (5 bases). The germline V and J ends were trimmed by 2 bases and 6 bases, with 12 bases remaining between them. CDR3 length equals 14 residues. Germline values: CDR1 ENHRY, CDR2 SYGVKD. The DNA of the CDR3 is TGTGCCATCAGTGAGACCGGACTTTACGATACGCAGTATTTT. Its translation: CAISETGLYDTQYF.

The J gene is TRBJ2-1, the V gene TRBV4-3, with a weak D call TRBD2 (6 bases). The CDR3 totals 17 residues. Trimming left V 0 bases short and J 7 bases short, with 19 bases between. Germline V gene lookup returns CDR1 LGHNA and CDR2 YSLEER. The CDR3 reads CASSQEGFGTGTNEQFF. The CDR3 DNA reads TGCGCCAGCAGCCAAGAGGGCTTCGGGACTGGGACGAATGAGCAGTTCTTC.

The rearrangement links TRBV6-5 to TRBJ1-2; 11 bases are a match to TRBD1. The CDR3 consists of 15 residues. The V gene's germline CDR1 is MNHEY and CDR2 SVGAGI. The V gene end was trimmed by 6 bases and the J gene end by 7 bases; junction bases not matched to a gene: 10. In nucleotides, the CDR3 is TGTGCCAGCAGCCAAGGGACAGGGGGTGTATCTGGCTACACCTTC. Amino acid sequence: CASSQGTGGVSGYTF.

V gene TRBV11-2 combines with J gene TRBJ1-6; D remains ambiguous. The CDR3 length is 13 residues. CDR1 is SGHAT, CDR2 FQNNGV, per germline. Trimming cost V 1 base and J 9 bases, with 7 bases left between them. DNA for the CDR3: TGTGCCAGCAGCTTAGTTTTGGGTTCACCCCTCCACTTT. Protein: CASSLVLGSPLHF. Full variable domain (outside the CDR3, taken from reference TRBV11-2 and TRBJ1-6): EAGVAQSPRYKIIEKRQSVAFWCNPISGHATLYWYQQILGQGPKLLIQFQNNGVVDDSQLPKDRFSAERLKGVDSTLKIQPAKLEDSAVYLCASSLVLGSPLHFGNGTRLTVT.

The genes are TRBV19 and TRBJ1-1; 7 bases line up with TRBD1. This CDR3 is 15 amino acids long. J gave up 1 base and V 5 bases, and 7 bases lay outside the gene matches. Germline V gene lookup returns CDR1 LNHDA and CDR2 SQIVND (reference sequence). The CDR3 DNA sequence: TGTGCCAGTAGTCCTGGACAGGTGAAGAACACTGAAGCTTTCTTT. Translated: CASSPGQVKNTEAFF.

This clone appeared once. This sequence joins TRBV6-1 and TRBJ2-1, with 15 positions matching TRBD2. The CDR3 totals 17 residues. The V gene end was trimmed by 4 bases and the J gene end by 7 bases; junction bases not matched to a gene: 8. Looked up from germline, CDR1 is MNHNS and CDR2 is SASEGT. CDR3 sequence: CASSGRTSGRAGNEQFF. The CDR3 bases are TGTGCCAGCAGTGGACGGACTAGCGGGAGGGCCGGGAATGAGCAGTTCTTC.

V and J are TRBV5-1 and TRBJ1-1, with D possibly being TRBD1 (5 bases). The CDR3 extends over 17 amino acids. Per germline, CDR1 SGHRS and CDR2 YFSETQ. V was trimmed by 0 bases and J by 4 bases, leaving 19 bases between them. CDR3 sequence (DNA): TGCGCCAGCAGCTTGGCCCGGGACCGGATTTCTCGCACTGAAGCTTTCTTT. This codes for CASSLARDRISRTEAFF.

As regards this clone: In the same sample, other DNA sequences code for this CDR3. The J gene is TRBJ2-7, the V gene TRBV28; unclear D gene. The CDR3 loop spans 13 amino acids. V was clipped by 3 bases and J by 2 bases, with 8 bases between them. Germline V lookup: CDR1 MDHEN, CDR2 SYDVKM. The CDR3 DNA is TGTGCCAGCAGTTTGACGGGCCCCTACGAGCAGTACTTC. Translating gives CASSLTGPYEQYF.

V and J are TRBV5-1 and TRBJ2-6, with D perhaps TRBD2 (5 bases). This CDR3 is built from 17 residues. The germline V gene has CDR1 SGHRS and CDR2 YFSETQ. Trimming cost V 1 base and J 1 base, with 12 bases left between them. The CDR3 DNA sequence: TGCGCCAGCAGCTTGACCACCCCGGGATCTGGGGCCAACGTCCTGACTTTC. As protein: CASSLTTPGSGANVLTF.

V usage is TRBV7-9 and J usage is TRBJ1-1; 10 bases are shared with TRBD1. Germline CDR1 and CDR2: SEHNR and FQNEAQ (reference sequence). The CDR3 length is 16 residues. After removal of 5 bases from V and 1 base from J, the junction contained 7 bases not matched to a gene. The CDR3 region is CASSPRQGAGNTEAFF. As DNA, the CDR3 is TGTGCCAGCAGCCCCCGACAGGGGGCAGGGAACACTGAAGCTTTCTTT.

V and J are TRBV7-2 and TRBJ2-1; 12 nucleotides match TRBD2. Per germline, CDR1 SGHTA and CDR2 FQGNSA. The CDR3 has 17 residues. Trimming at V came to 2 bases and at J to 1 base, leaving 3 bases not matched to a gene. The CDR3 nucleotides are TGTGCCAGCAGCTTAAGGACTAGCGGGAAGTCCTACAATGAGCAGTTCTTC. Translating gives CASSLRTSGKSYNEQFF.